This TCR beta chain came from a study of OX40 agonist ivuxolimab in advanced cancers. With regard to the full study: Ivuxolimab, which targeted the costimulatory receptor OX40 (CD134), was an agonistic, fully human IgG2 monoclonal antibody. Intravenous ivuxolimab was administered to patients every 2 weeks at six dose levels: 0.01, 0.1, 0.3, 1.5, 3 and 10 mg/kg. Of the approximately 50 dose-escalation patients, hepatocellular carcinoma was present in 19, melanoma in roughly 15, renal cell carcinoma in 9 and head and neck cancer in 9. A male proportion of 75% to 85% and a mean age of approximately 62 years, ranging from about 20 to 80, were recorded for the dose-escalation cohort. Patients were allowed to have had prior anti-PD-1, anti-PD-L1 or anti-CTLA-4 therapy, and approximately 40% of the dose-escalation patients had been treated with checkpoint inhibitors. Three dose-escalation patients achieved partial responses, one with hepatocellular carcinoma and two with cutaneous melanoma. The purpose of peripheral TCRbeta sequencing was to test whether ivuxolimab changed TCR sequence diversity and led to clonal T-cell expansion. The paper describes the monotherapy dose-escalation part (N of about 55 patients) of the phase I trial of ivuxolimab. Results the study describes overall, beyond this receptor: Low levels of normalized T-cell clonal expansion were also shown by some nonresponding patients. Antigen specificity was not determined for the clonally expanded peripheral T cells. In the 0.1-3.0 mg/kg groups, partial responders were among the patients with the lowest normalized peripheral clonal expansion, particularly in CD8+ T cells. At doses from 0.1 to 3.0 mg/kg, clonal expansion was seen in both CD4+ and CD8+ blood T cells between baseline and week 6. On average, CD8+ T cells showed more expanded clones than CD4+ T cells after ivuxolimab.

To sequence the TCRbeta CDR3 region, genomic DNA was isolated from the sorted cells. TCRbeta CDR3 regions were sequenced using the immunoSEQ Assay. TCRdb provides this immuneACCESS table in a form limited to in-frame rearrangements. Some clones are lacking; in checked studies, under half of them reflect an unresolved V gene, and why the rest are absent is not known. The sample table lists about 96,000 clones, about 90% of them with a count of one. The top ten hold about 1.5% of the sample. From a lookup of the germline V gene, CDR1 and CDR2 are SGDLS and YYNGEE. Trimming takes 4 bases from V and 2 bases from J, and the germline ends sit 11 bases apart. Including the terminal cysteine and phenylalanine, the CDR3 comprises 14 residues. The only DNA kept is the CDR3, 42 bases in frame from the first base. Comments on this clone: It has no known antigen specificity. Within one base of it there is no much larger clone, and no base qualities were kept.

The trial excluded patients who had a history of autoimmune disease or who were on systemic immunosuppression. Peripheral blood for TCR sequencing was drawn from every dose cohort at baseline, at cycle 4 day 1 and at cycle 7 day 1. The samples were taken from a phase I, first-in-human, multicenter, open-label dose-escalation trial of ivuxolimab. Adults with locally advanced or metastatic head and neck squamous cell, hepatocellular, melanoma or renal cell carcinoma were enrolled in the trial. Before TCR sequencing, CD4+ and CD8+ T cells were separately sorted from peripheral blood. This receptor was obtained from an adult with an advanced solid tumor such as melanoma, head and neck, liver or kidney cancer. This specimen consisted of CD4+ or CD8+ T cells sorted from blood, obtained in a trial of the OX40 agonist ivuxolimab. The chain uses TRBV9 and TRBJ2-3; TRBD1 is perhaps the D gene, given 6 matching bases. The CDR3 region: CASSPTGYTDTQYF. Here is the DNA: TGTGCCAGCAGCCCGACAGGATACACAGATACGCAGTATTTT.